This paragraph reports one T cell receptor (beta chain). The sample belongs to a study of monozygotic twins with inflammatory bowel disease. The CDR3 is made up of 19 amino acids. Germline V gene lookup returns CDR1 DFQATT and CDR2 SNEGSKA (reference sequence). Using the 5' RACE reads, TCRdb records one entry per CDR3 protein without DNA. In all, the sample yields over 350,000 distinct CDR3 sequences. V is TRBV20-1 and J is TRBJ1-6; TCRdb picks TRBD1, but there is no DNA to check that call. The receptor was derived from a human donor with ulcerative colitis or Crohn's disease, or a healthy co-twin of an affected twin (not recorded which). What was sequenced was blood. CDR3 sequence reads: CSAHAGTGGLRSYNSPLHF.